Listed below are T cell receptor beta chains from one sample, sequenced in a study of regulatory T cells in long-lasting Graves disease. TCRdb analysed the multiplex PCR reads with MiXCR anew, one entry per CDR3 protein. The repertoire holds a few hundred thousand distinct CDR3 sequences, with around 15% as singletons. The same specimen was also included in a second study, on T cells in Graves' hyperthyroidism and ophthalmopathy.

This material consisted of peripheral blood mononuclear cells (PBMCs), taken at new diagnosis, from a patient treated with antithyroid drugs. The receptor source for this set is a woman aged 18-29 years with Graves disease. Each CDR3 is given with its conserved first and last residue. The D gene is left open where the match is weak. Clone size is stated in some rows and not others, as once, few, many or a class when expanded.

J gene: TRBJ2-5
V gene: TRBV6-1
clone size: NA
D gene: TRBD2
CDR3 DNA: TGTGCCAGCTGGGGGACTAGCCGGCAAGAGACCCAGTACTTC
CDR3 protein: CASWGTSRQETQYF

J gene: TRBJ2-5
V gene: TRBV7-8
clone size: many
D gene: TRBD2
CDR3 DNA: TGTGCCAGCAGCCCGAAATGGGGGGGCCAAGAGACCCAGTACTTC
CDR3 protein: CASSPKWGGQETQYF

J gene: TRBJ1-5
V gene: TRBV6-1
clone size: many
D gene: TRBD1
CDR3 DNA: TGTGCCAGCAGTGCCGGGACAGCAAGCAATCAGCCCCAGCATTTT
CDR3 protein: CASSAGTASNQPQHF

J gene: TRBJ1-5
V gene: TRBV4-2
clone size: NA
D gene: NA
CDR3 DNA: TGTGCCAGCAGCCAAGGGGCAGGGGTTGAGTTGAGTCAGCCCCAGCATTTT
CDR3 protein: CASSQGAGVELSQPQHF

J gene: TRBJ2-3
V gene: TRBV20-1
clone size: many
D gene: TRBD2
CDR3 DNA: TGCAGTGCTAGATGGGCCGGGGGGGCGATAGATACGCAGTATTTT
CDR3 protein: CSARWAGGAIDTQYF

J gene: TRBJ2-1
V gene: TRBV7-9
clone size: many
D gene: NA
CDR3 DNA: TGTGCCAGCAATACGGTCCAGGGCAATGAGCAGTTCTTC
CDR3 protein: CASNTVQGNEQFF

J gene: TRBJ1-6
V gene: TRBV6-2/TRBV6-3
clone size: NA
D gene: NA
CDR3 DNA: TGTGCCAGCAGACCCCAAAACGACAGGAATAATTCACCCCTCCACTTT
CDR3 protein: CASRPQNDRNNSPLHF

J gene: TRBJ2-3
V gene: TRBV4-2
clone size: NA
D gene: NA
CDR3 DNA: TGTGCCAGCAGCCAAGAGGGGAATAGCGATAGCACAGATACGCAGTATTTT
CDR3 protein: CASSQEGNSDSTDTQYF

J gene: TRBJ1-2
V gene: TRBV4-2
clone size: NA
D gene: TRBD1
CDR3 DNA: TGTGCCAGCAGCCAAGAATCAGGGGGGGCCTATGGCTACACCTTC
CDR3 protein: CASSQESGGAYGYTF

J gene: TRBJ2-3
V gene: TRBV10-3
clone size: NA
D gene: NA
CDR3 DNA: TGTGCCATCGAAGACTCACAAGATACGCAGTATTTT
CDR3 protein: CAIEDSQDTQYF

J gene: TRBJ2-3
V gene: TRBV7-3
clone size: many
D gene: NA
CDR3 DNA: TGTGCCAGCAGTCTAACTCTCAAAGATACGCAGTATTTT
CDR3 protein: CASSLTLKDTQYF

J gene: TRBJ2-1
V gene: TRBV6-2/TRBV6-3
clone size: few
D gene: TRBD1
CDR3 DNA: TGTGCCAGCAGCACTGCGGACAGGGATGTGGATGAGCAGTTCTTC
CDR3 protein: CASSTADRDVDEQFF

J gene: TRBJ2-1
V gene: TRBV13
clone size: many
D gene: NA
CDR3 DNA: TGTGCCAGCAGCTTTGGACGGGGCTCCTACAATGAGCAGTTCTTC
CDR3 protein: CASSFGRGSYNEQFF

J gene: TRBJ2-2
V gene: TRBV6-9
clone size: NA
D gene: NA
CDR3 DNA: TGTGCCAGCAGTTACTCAGGGGCTCACACCGGGGAGCTGTTTTTT
CDR3 protein: CASSYSGAHTGELFF

J gene: TRBJ2-1
V gene: TRBV24-1
clone size: many
D gene: TRBD1
CDR3 DNA: TGTGCCACCAGTGAGACAGGGACCAATGAGCAGTTCTTC
CDR3 protein: CATSETGTNEQFF

J gene: TRBJ2-7
V gene: TRBV20-1
clone size: many
D gene: NA
CDR3 DNA: TGCAGTGCTAGAGCGTTGCAGGGTTGGGACGAGCAGTACTTC
CDR3 protein: CSARALQGWDEQYF

J gene: TRBJ1-1
V gene: TRBV6-1
clone size: many
D gene: NA
CDR3 DNA: TGTGCCAGCGACCGACCTACAGGGATGAACACTGAAGCTTTCTTT
CDR3 protein: CASDRPTGMNTEAFF

J gene: TRBJ1-2
V gene: TRBV7-2
clone size: few
D gene: NA
CDR3 DNA: TGTGCCAGCAGCTTAGACGGGACCCTCTCATCGAATGGCTACACCTTC
CDR3 protein: CASSLDGTLSSNGYTF

J gene: TRBJ2-7
V gene: TRBV6-1
clone size: many
D gene: NA
CDR3 DNA: TGTGCCAGCAGTGAAATGGGGCAGCTGGGGACTTTTTACGAGCAGTACTTC
CDR3 protein: CASSEMGQLGTFYEQYF

J gene: TRBJ1-2
V gene: TRBV6-1
clone size: NA
D gene: TRBD1
CDR3 DNA: TGTGCCAGCAGCGAGCGGACAGGGGCGATTAACTATGGCTACACCTTC
CDR3 protein: CASSERTGAINYGYTF

J gene: TRBJ1-6
V gene: TRBV5-1
clone size: few
D gene: NA
CDR3 DNA: TGCGCCAGCAGCTTGGAGGGGGTAAATAATTCACCCCTCCACTTT
CDR3 protein: CASSLEGVNNSPLHF

J gene: TRBJ1-2
V gene: TRBV7-3
clone size: NA
D gene: NA
CDR3 DNA: TGTGCCAGCAGCCCAACCAGGGGAACCTATGGCTACACCTTC
CDR3 protein: CASSPTRGTYGYTF

J gene: TRBJ1-1
V gene: TRBV5-1
clone size: few
D gene: TRBD1
CDR3 DNA: TGCGCCAGCAGCTTCGGGACAGGGGGAGGGGAGGGAACTGAAGCTTTCTTT
CDR3 protein: CASSFGTGGGEGTEAFF

J gene: TRBJ2-1
V gene: TRBV5-1
clone size: NA
D gene: NA
CDR3 DNA: TGCGCCAGCAGCTTAGATAATGAGCAGTTGTTC
CDR3 protein: CASSLDNEQLF

J gene: TRBJ2-5
V gene: TRBV20-1
clone size: many
D gene: NA
CDR3 DNA: TGCAGTGCTAGGCCTCGTGAGCGGTTCCAAGAGACCCAGTACTTC
CDR3 protein: CSARPRERFQETQYF

J gene: TRBJ2-5
V gene: TRBV3-1
clone size: many
D gene: NA
CDR3 DNA: TGTGCCAGCAGCCCAAACCCCGGGGGAACCCAAGAGACCCAGTACTTC
CDR3 protein: CASSPNPGGTQETQYF

J gene: TRBJ2-1
V gene: TRBV5-1
clone size: NA
D gene: TRBD2
CDR3 DNA: TGCGCCAGCAGCAGCCAAGGGACTAGCGGGAGGGTTGAGCAGTTCTTC
CDR3 protein: CASSSQGTSGRVEQFF

J gene: TRBJ1-1
V gene: TRBV20-1
clone size: many
D gene: NA
CDR3 DNA: TGCAGTGCTAGTCCGGGACGGCCCGACACTGAAGCTTTCTTT
CDR3 protein: CSASPGRPDTEAFF

J gene: TRBJ2-5
V gene: TRBV20-1
clone size: NA
D gene: NA
CDR3 DNA: TGCAGTGCTAGGGCGGATTCCCCTCAAGAGACCCAGTACTTC
CDR3 protein: CSARADSPQETQYF

J gene: TRBJ2-3
V gene: TRBV29-1
clone size: NA
D gene: NA
CDR3 DNA: TGCAGCGTTGTTAGCGGAGCGAGAGATACGCAGTATTTT
CDR3 protein: CSVVSGARDTQYF

J gene: TRBJ2-3
V gene: TRBV7-2
clone size: many
D gene: TRBD2
CDR3 DNA: TGTGCCAGCAGCTTAGTAGGGGGGACTAGCGGGAGGGCCTTTGCAGATACGCAGTATTTT
CDR3 protein: CASSLVGGTSGRAFADTQYF

J gene: TRBJ2-7
V gene: TRBV4-1
clone size: NA
D gene: TRBD2
CDR3 DNA: TGCGCCAGCAGCCAGAATAGCGGGGGAAGCTCCTACGAGCAGTACTTC
CDR3 protein: CASSQNSGGSSYEQYF

J gene: TRBJ2-5
V gene: TRBV28
clone size: many
D gene: NA
CDR3 DNA: TGTGCCAGCAGTTTATTCAAGAGCAGTCCCCTGTACTTC
CDR3 protein: CASSLFKSSPLYF

J gene: TRBJ2-7
V gene: TRBV7-2
clone size: few
D gene: TRBD1
CDR3 DNA: TGTGCCAGCAGCTTAGGGGGAGGTGGACAGGGGGCCTACGAGCAGTACTTC
CDR3 protein: CASSLGGGGQGAYEQYF

J gene: TRBJ2-1
V gene: TRBV19
clone size: NA
D gene: NA
CDR3 DNA: TGTGCCAGTAGGGACCGGCTATCCTACAATGAGCAGTTCTTC
CDR3 protein: CASRDRLSYNEQFF

J gene: TRBJ1-4
V gene: TRBV5-1
clone size: NA
D gene: NA
CDR3 DNA: TGCGCCAGCAGCCGGGACAATAATGAAAAACTGTTTTTT
CDR3 protein: CASSRDNNEKLFF

J gene: TRBJ1-1
V gene: TRBV7-3
clone size: few
D gene: NA
CDR3 DNA: TGTGCCAGCAGCTTAGACAGGACCTTGAACACTGAAGCTTTCTTT
CDR3 protein: CASSLDRTLNTEAFF

J gene: TRBJ1-4
V gene: TRBV29-1
clone size: few
D gene: TRBD1
CDR3 DNA: TGCAGCGTGGGGACAGATTATGAAAAACTGTTTTTT
CDR3 protein: CSVGTDYEKLFF

J gene: TRBJ2-7
V gene: TRBV28
clone size: NA
D gene: NA
CDR3 DNA: TGTGCCAGCAGCATCTCCACGTTCGAGCAGTACTTC
CDR3 protein: CASSISTFEQYF

J gene: TRBJ2-1
V gene: TRBV7-3
clone size: once
D gene: NA
CDR3 DNA: TGTGCCAGCAGCACGGAGGGGCGGACGAGCTCCTACAATGAGCAGTTCTTC
CDR3 protein: CASSTEGRTSSYNEQFF

J gene: TRBJ1-2
V gene: TRBV3-1
clone size: many
D gene: TRBD1
CDR3 DNA: TGTGCCAGCAGCCAGCGACAGGGACATTATGGCTACACCTTC
CDR3 protein: CASSQRQGHYGYTF

J gene: TRBJ2-2
V gene: TRBV6-1
clone size: many
D gene: NA
CDR3 DNA: TGTGCCAGCAGTGAATCAATCGGTGGGAGCGGGGAGCTGTTTTTT
CDR3 protein: CASSESIGGSGELFF

J gene: TRBJ2-5
V gene: TRBV27
clone size: NA
D gene: TRBD1
CDR3 DNA: TGTGCCAGCACCCCCGCTGGGAGGGACAGGGGGCGCGTAGAGACCCAGTACTTC
CDR3 protein: CASTPAGRDRGRVETQYF

J gene: TRBJ2-5
V gene: TRBV13
clone size: many
D gene: TRBD1
CDR3 DNA: TGTGCCAGCAGCGGGGACAGGGGGCTAAACATACAAGAGACCCAGTACTTC
CDR3 protein: CASSGDRGLNIQETQYF

J gene: TRBJ2-7
V gene: TRBV4-3
clone size: many
D gene: NA
CDR3 DNA: TGCGCCAGCAGCCAAGGTTTCCAGGGAGGCGAGCAGTACTTC
CDR3 protein: CASSQGFQGGEQYF

J gene: TRBJ2-5
V gene: TRBV7-3
clone size: many
D gene: NA
CDR3 DNA: TGTGCCAGCAGCGCAGGGGCGAGAGAGACCCAGTACTTC
CDR3 protein: CASSAGARETQYF

J gene: TRBJ2-1
V gene: TRBV2
clone size: NA
D gene: TRBD1
CDR3 DNA: TGTGCCAGCAGGGACAGGGGGCGTTCTAATGAGCAGTTCTTC
CDR3 protein: CASRDRGRSNEQFF

J gene: TRBJ2-7
V gene: TRBV20-1
clone size: many
D gene: NA
CDR3 DNA: TGCAGTGCCCTCGGGGGCCCTCCCTACGAGCAGTACTTC
CDR3 protein: CSALGGPPYEQYF

J gene: TRBJ2-7
V gene: TRBV4-2
clone size: NA
D gene: NA
CDR3 DNA: TGTGCCAGCAGCCAAGTTCCCCCCGACGAGCAGTACTTC
CDR3 protein: CASSQVPPDEQYF

J gene: TRBJ1-2
V gene: TRBV2
clone size: NA
D gene: NA
CDR3 DNA: TGTGCCAGCAGTGTCTCGGGGCAGAACTATGGCTACACCTTC
CDR3 protein: CASSVSGQNYGYTF

J gene: TRBJ1-6
V gene: TRBV6-1
clone size: many
D gene: NA
CDR3 DNA: TGTGCCAGCAGTGACGGGTGGAATAATTCACCCCTCCACTTT
CDR3 protein: CASSDGWNNSPLHF

J gene: TRBJ2-1
V gene: TRBV19
clone size: NA
D gene: TRBD2
CDR3 DNA: TGTGCCAGTAGTATGGTACTAGCGGGATTTAATGAGCAGTTCTTC
CDR3 protein: CASSMVLAGFNEQFF

J gene: TRBJ1-3
V gene: TRBV28
clone size: few
D gene: NA
CDR3 DNA: TGTGCCAGCAGTTCTCGATTCGGGAGCTCTGGAAACACCATATATTTT
CDR3 protein: CASSSRFGSSGNTIYF

J gene: TRBJ2-3
V gene: TRBV5-4
clone size: many
D gene: TRBD1
CDR3 DNA: TGTGCCAGCAGGCAGACAGGGGGGGATACGCAGTATTTT
CDR3 protein: CASRQTGGDTQYF

J gene: TRBJ2-3
V gene: TRBV28
clone size: many
D gene: NA
CDR3 DNA: TGTGCCAGCAGCGCTATCCGGGATACGCAGTATTTT
CDR3 protein: CASSAIRDTQYF

J gene: TRBJ1-5
V gene: TRBV6-5
clone size: many
D gene: NA
CDR3 DNA: TGTGCCAGCAGTTACTCCACGGAGAATCAGCCCCAGCATTTT
CDR3 protein: CASSYSTENQPQHF

J gene: TRBJ1-2
V gene: TRBV10-3
clone size: few
D gene: TRBD1
CDR3 DNA: TGTGCCATCAGTGCCTGGACAGGGGGCGGCTACACCTTC
CDR3 protein: CAISAWTGGGYTF